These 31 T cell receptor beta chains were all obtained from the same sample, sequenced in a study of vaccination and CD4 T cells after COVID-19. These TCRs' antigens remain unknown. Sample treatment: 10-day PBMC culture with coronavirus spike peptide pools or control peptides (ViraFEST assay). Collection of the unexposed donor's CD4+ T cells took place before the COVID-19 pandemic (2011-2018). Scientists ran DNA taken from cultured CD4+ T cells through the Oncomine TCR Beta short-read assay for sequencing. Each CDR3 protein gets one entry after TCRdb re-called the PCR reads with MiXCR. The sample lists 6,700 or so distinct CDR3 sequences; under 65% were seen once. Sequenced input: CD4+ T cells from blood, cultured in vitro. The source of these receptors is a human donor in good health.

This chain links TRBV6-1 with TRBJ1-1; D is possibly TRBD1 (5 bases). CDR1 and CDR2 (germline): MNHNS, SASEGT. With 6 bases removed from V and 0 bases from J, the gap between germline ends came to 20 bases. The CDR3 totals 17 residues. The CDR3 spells CASRPFLRGRLNTEAFF. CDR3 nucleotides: TGTGCCAGCAGACCATTCCTGCGGGGCAGGTTGAACACTGAAGCTTTCTTT.

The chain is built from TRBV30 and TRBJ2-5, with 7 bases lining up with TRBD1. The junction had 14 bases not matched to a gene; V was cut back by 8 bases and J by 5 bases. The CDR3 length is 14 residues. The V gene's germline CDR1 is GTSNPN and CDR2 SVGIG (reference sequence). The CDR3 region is CARNHRGPWETQYF. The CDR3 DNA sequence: TGTGCCCGGAACCACAGGGGTCCGTGGGAGACCCAGTACTTC.

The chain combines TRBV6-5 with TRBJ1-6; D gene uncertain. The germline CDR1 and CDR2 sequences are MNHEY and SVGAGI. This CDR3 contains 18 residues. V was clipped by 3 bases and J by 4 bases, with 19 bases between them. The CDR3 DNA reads TGTGCCAGCAGTTATGGCTTAACCGGCGGGTCGTATAATTCACCCCTCCACTTT. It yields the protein CASSYGLTGGSYNSPLHF.

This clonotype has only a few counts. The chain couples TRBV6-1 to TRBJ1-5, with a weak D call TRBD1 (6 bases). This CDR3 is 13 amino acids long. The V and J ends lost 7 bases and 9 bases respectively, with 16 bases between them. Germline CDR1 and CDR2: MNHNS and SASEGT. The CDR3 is CASIGTGYAPQHF. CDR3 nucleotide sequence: TGTGCCAGCATTGGAACAGGGTACGCGCCCCAGCATTTT.

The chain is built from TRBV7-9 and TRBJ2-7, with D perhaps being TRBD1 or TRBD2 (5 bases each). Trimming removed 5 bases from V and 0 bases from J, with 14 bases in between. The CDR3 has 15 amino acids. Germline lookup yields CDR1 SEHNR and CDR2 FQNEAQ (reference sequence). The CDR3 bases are TGTGCCAGCAGCCCACCGGGACCCCGCTCCTACGAGCAGTACTTC. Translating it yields CASSPPGPRSYEQYF.

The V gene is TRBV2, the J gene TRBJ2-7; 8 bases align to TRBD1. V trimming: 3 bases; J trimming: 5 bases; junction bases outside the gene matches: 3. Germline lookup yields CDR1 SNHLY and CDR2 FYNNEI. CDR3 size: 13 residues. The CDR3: CASSDRGRNEQYF. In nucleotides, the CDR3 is TGTGCCAGCAGTGACAGGGGGCGGAACGAGCAGTACTTC.

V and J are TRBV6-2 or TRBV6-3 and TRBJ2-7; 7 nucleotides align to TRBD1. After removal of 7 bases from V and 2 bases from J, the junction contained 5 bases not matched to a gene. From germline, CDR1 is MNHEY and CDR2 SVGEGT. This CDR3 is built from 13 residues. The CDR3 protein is CASTAGTAYEQYF. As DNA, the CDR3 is TGTGCCAGCACTGCCGGGACAGCCTACGAGCAGTACTTC.

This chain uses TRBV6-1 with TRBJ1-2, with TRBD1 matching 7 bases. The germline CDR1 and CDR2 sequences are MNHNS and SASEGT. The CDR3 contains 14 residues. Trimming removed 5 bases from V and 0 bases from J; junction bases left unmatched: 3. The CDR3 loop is CASSRGQPNYGYTF. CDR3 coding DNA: TGTGCCAGCAGTCGGGGACAGCCTAACTATGGCTACACCTTC.

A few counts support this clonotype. Written as DNA, the CDR3 is TGTGCCAGCAGTCTACAGGGGGCCCTATACGAGCAGTACTTC. Residues: CASSLQGALYEQYF. This chain links TRBV6-1 with TRBJ2-7, with 9 bases matching TRBD1. V lost 5 bases to trimming and J lost 4 bases; unmatched junction nucleotides: 6. The CDR3 sequence is 14 residues long. Germline V lookup: CDR1 MNHNS, CDR2 SASEGT.

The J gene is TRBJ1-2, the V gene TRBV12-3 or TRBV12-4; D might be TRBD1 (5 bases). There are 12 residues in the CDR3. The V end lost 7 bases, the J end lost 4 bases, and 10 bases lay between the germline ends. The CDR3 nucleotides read TGTGCCAGCACTGCGGGGCTCTATGGCTACACCTTC. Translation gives CASTAGLYGYTF.

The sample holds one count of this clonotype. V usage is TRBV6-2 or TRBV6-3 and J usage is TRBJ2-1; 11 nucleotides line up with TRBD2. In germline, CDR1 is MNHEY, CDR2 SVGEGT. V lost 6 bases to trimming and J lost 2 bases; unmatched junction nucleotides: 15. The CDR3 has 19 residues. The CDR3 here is CASRPSWLAGGPAYNEQFF. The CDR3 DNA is TGTGCCAGCAGACCCTCGTGGCTAGCGGGAGGTCCCGCCTACAATGAGCAGTTCTTC.

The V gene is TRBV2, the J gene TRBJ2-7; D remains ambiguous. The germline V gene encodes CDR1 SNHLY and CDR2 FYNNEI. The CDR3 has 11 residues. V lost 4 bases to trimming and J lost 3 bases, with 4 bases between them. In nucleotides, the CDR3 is TGTGCCAGCAGTGCGCTCTACGAGCAGTACTTC. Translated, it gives CASSALYEQYF.

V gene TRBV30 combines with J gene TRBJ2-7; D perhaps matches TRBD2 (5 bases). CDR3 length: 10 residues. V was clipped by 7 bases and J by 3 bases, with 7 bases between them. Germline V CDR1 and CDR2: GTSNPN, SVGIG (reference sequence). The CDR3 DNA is TGTGCCTACGGGAACTACGAGCAGTACTTC. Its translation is CAYGNYEQYF.

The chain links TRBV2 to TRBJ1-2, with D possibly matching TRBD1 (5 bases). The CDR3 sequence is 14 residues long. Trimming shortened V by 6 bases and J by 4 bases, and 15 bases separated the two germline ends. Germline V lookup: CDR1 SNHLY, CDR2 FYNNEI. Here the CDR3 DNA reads TGTGCCAGCAGCGAGATAGGGGCGAGCTATGGCTACACCTTC. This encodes CASSEIGASYGYTF.

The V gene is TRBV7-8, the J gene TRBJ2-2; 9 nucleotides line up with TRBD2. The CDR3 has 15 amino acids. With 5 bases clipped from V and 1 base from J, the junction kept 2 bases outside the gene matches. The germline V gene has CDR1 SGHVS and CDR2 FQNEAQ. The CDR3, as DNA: TGTGCCAGCAGCGGCGGGGGGGTGAACACCGGGGAGCTGTTTTTT. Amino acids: CASSGGGVNTGELFF.

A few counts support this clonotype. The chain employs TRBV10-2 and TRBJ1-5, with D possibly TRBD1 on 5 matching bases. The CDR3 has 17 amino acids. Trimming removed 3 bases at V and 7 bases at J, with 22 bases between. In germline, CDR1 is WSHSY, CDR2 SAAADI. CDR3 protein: CASSDGGFGLKDQPQHF. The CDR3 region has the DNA TGCGCCAGCAGTGACGGGGGGTTCGGGCTGAAGGACCAGCCCCAGCATTTT.

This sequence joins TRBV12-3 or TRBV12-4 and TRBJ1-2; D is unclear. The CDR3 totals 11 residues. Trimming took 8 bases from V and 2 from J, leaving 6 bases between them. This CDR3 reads CASGFNYGYTF. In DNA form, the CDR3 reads TGTGCCAGCGGCTTCAACTATGGCTACACCTTC.

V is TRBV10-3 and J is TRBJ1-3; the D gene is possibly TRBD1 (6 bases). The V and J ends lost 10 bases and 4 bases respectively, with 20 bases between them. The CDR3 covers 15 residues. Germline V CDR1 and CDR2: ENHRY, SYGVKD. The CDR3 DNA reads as TGTGCCACGATCGACAGGCGTATAGGGGGAAACACCATATATTTT. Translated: CATIDRRIGGNTIYF.

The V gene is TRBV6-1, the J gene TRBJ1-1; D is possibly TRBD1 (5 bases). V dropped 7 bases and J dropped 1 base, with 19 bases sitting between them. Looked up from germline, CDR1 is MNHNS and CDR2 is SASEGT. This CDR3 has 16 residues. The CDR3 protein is CASNSGRVWGNTEAFF. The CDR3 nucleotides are TGTGCCAGCAATTCAGGCAGGGTATGGGGGAACACTGAAGCTTTCTTT.

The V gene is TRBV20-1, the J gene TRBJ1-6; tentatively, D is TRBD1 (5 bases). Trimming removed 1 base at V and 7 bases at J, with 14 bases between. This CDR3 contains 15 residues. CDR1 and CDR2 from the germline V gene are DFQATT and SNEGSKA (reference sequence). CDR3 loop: CSARAPGRGNSPLHF. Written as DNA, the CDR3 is TGCAGTGCTAGAGCGCCAGGGCGAGGGAATTCACCCCTCCACTTT.

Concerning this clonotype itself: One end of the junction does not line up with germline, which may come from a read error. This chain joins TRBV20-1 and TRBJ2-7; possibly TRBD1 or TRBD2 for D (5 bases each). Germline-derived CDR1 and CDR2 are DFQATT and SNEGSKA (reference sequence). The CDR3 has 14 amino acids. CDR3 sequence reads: CSARAGTSPYEQYF. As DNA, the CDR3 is TGCAGTGCAAGAGCCGGGACCTCGCCCTACGAGCAGTACTTC.

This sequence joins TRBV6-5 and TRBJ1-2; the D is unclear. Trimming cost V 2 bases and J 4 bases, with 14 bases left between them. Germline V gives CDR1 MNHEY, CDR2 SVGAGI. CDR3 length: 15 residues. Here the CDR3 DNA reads TGTGCCAGCAGTTACGCAGCAGGCGGATCCTATGGCTACACCTTC. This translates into CASSYAAGGSYGYTF.

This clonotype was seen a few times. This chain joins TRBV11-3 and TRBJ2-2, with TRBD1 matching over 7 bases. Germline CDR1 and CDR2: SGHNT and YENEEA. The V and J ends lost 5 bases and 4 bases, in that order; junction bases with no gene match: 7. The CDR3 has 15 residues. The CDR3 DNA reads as TGTGCCAGCAGCGAAACAGGGGCGGCCACCGGGGAGCTGTTTTTT. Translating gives CASSETGAATGELFF. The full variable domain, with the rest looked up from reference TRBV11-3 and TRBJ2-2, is EAGVVQSPRYKIIEKKQPVAFWCNPISGHNTLYWYLQNLGQGPELLIRYENEEAVDDSQLPKDRFSAERLKGVDSTLKIQPAELGDSAVYLCASSETGAATGELFFGEGSRLTVL.

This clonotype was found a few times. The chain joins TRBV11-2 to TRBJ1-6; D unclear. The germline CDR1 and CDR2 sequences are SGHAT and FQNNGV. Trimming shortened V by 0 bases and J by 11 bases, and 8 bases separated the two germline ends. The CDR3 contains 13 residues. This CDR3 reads CASSLDPSTPLHF. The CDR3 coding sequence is TGTGCCAGCAGCTTAGATCCCAGTACACCCCTCCACTTT. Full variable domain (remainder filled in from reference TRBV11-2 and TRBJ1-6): EAGVAQSPRYKIIEKRQSVAFWCNPISGHATLYWYQQILGQGPKLLIQFQNNGVVDDSQLPKDRFSAERLKGVDSTLKIQPAKLEDSAVYLCASSLDPSTPLHFGNGTRLTVT.

This CDR3 reads CASSLGAGGGTQYF. CDR3 nucleotide sequence: TGTGCCAGCAGCTTAGGCGCGGGGGGAGGTACGCAGTATTTT. The chain employs TRBV11-2 and TRBJ2-3; 8 nucleotides match TRBD2. CDR3 length: 14 amino acids. From germline, CDR1 is SGHAT and CDR2 FQNNGV. V trimming: 1 base; J trimming: 8 bases; junction bases outside the gene matches: 5.

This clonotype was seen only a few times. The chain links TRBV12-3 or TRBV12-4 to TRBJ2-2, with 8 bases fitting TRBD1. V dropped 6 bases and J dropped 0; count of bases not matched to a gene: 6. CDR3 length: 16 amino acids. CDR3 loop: CASSQGTGSNTGELFF. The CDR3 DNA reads TGTGCCAGCAGCCAAGGGACAGGTTCGAACACCGGGGAGCTGTTTTTT.

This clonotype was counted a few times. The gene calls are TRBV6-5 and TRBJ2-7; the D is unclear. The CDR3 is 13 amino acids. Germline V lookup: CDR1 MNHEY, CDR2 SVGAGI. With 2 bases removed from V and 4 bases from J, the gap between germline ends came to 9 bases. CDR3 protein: CASSYRPRYEQYF. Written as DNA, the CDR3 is TGTGCCAGCAGTTACCGCCCGCGGTACGAGCAGTACTTC.

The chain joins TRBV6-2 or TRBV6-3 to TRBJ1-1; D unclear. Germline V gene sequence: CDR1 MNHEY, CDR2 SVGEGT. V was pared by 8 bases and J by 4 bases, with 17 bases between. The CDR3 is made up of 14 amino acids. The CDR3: CASYRSGGATEAFF. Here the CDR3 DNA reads TGTGCCAGCTATCGCTCGGGAGGAGCCACTGAAGCTTTCTTT.

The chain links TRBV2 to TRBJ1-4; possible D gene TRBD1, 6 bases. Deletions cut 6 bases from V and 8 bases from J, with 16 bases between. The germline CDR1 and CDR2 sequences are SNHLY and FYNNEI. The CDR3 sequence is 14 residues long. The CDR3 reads CASSNEGTPEKLFF. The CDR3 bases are TGTGCCAGCAGCAACGAAGGGACACCAGAAAAACTGTTTTTT.

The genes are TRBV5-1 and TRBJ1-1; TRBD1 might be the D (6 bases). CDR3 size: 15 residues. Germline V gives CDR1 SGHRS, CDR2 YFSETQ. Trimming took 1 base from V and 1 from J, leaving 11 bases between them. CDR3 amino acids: CASSLKEGGNTEAFF. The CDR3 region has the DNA TGCGCCAGCAGCTTGAAGGAGGGGGGGAACACTGAAGCTTTCTTT.

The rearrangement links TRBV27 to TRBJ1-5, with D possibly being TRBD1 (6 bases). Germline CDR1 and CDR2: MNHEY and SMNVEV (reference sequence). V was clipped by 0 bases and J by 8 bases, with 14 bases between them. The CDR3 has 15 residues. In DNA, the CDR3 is TGTGCCAGCAGTTTATCTATAGGGGGTGGGGAGCCCCAGCATTTT. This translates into CASSLSIGGGEPQHF.